The 13 T cell receptor beta chains below all came from one sample that was sequenced in a study of identical twins. TCRdb re-called the 5' RACE reads with MiXCR, one entry per CDR3 protein. There are 460,000 or so distinct CDR3 sequences in the sample; 14% occur only once, and roughly 0.5% lies in the top ten. This same sample was also part of a study on yellow fever vaccine responses in identical twins.

Sequenced: CD4+ T cells sorted from blood. These receptor sequences come from a woman between 18 and 29 years old in good health.

V is TRBV18 and J is TRBJ2-7, with no clear D. The CDR3 is made up of 13 amino acids. Germline CDR1 KGHSH, CDR2 LQKENI. V was cut by 4 bases and J by 3 bases, with 10 bases left in between. CDR3 sequence reads: CASSLKELYEQYF. In nucleotides, the CDR3 is TGTGCCAGCTCACTTAAGGAACTCTACGAGCAGTACTTC. The full variable domain, rest sourced from reference TRBV18 and TRBJ2-7, is NAGVMQNPRHLVRRRGQEARLRCSPMKGHSHVYWYRQLPEEGLKFMVYLQKENIIDESGMPKERFSAEFPKEGPSILRIQQVVRGDSAAYFCASSLKELYEQYFGPGTRLTVT.

Ten or more counts support this clonotype. CDR3 in DNA: TGTGCCATCAGTGAGGGAGTCCCAGGGAGCAATCAGCCCCAGCATTTT. Its protein product is CAISEGVPGSNQPQHF. The chain combines TRBV10-3 with TRBJ1-5; D might be TRBD1 (5 bases). The germline V and J ends were trimmed by 2 bases and 1 base, with 12 bases remaining between them. The CDR3 loop spans 16 amino acids. Germline V CDR1 and CDR2: ENHRY, SYGVKD.

J is TRBJ2-5 and V is TRBV27, with TRBD2 matching 10 bases. The germline V gene encodes CDR1 MNHEY and CDR2 SMNVEV (reference sequence). J lost 5 bases, V lost 5 bases, and 11 bases had no gene match. This CDR3 region has 16 residues. The CDR3 nucleotides read TGTGCCAGCAGTCCGCGAGGACTAGCGGCCCTTGAGACCCAGTACTTC. Its translation is CASSPRGLAALETQYF.

V gene TRBV20-1 combines with J gene TRBJ2-3; tentative D call: TRBD1 (6 bases). Per germline, CDR1 DFQATT and CDR2 SNEGSKA (reference sequence). The V gene lost 0 bases and the J gene lost 7 bases, with 14 bases spanning the gap. This CDR3 has 14 amino acids. CDR3 loop: CSARDGQGPYTQYF. The CDR3, as DNA: TGCAGTGCTAGAGATGGGCAGGGGCCATATACGCAGTATTTT.

This chain connects TRBV2 to TRBJ2-4; a possible D gene is TRBD1 (6 bases). The CDR3 loop spans 13 amino acids. With 6 bases removed from V and 5 bases from J, the gap between germline ends came to 11 bases. In germline, CDR1 is SNHLY, CDR2 FYNNEI. Here the CDR3 reads CASSTGPQNIQYF. For the CDR3, the DNA is TGTGCCAGCAGCACAGGGCCACAAAACATTCAGTACTTC.

This clonotype appeared a few times. This chain connects TRBV5-1 to TRBJ1-1, with D uncertain. The germline V gene has CDR1 SGHRS and CDR2 YFSETQ. Trimming removed 6 bases from V and 1 base from J, with 13 bases in between. The CDR3 spans 14 residues. This CDR3 is CASNLATRNTEAFF. The CDR3 region has the DNA TGCGCCAGCAACCTAGCAACACGGAACACTGAAGCTTTCTTT. Full variable domain (remainder filled in from reference TRBV5-1 and TRBJ1-1): KAGVTQTPRYLIKTRGQQVTLSCSPISGHRSVSWYQQTPGQGLQFLFEYFSETQRNKGNFPGRFSGRQFSNSRSEMNVSTLELGDSALYLCASNLATRNTEAFFGQGTRLTVV.

This chain links TRBV28 with TRBJ1-1; 7 nucleotides align to TRBD1. The V gene end was trimmed by 5 bases and the J gene end by 1 base; junction bases not matched to a gene: 7. Germline V gene lookup returns CDR1 MDHEN and CDR2 SYDVKM. The CDR3 spans 15 residues. The CDR3 reads CASSPGQARNTEAFF. As DNA, the CDR3 is TGTGCCAGCAGTCCAGGACAGGCTCGGAACACTGAAGCTTTCTTT.

This clonotype showed up just a few times. This rearrangement joins TRBV10-2 to TRBJ2-2, with D maybe TRBD2 (5 bases). Germline CDR1 reads WSHSY; CDR2 reads SAAADI. This CDR3 has 14 residues. The V gene lost 0 bases and the J gene lost 6 bases, with 8 bases spanning the gap. Written as DNA, the CDR3 is TGCGCCAGCAGTGAGTCCGGGAAGTCCGGGGAGCTGTTTTTT. Translating it yields CASSESGKSGELFF.

The chain links TRBV20-1 to TRBJ2-1; possibly TRBD2 for D (5 bases). V gave up 6 bases and J gave up 1 base, with 13 bases separating them. The CDR3 totals 14 residues. Per germline, CDR1 DFQATT and CDR2 SNEGSKA (reference sequence). The CDR3 sequence: CSAIGSRSYNEQFF. Written as DNA, the CDR3 is TGCAGTGCCATTGGGAGCAGGTCCTACAATGAGCAGTTCTTC.

The sample holds a few counts of this clonotype. The chain recombines TRBV4-3 with TRBJ2-7; TRBD2 aligns across 7 bases. Germline CDR1 LGHNA, CDR2 YSLEER. This CDR3 contains 12 residues. J lost 7 bases, V lost 5 bases, and 5 bases had no gene match. The CDR3 loop reads CASSSPSGEQYF. CDR3 DNA: TGCGCCAGCAGCTCCCCTAGCGGAGAGCAGTACTTC.

In its sample, this clonotype was seen many times. V is TRBV5-5 and J is TRBJ2-3, with D possibly TRBD2 on 5 matching bases. Germline V CDR1 and CDR2: SGHKS, YYEKEE (reference sequence). Trimming shortened V by 1 base and J by 3 bases, and 9 bases separated the two germline ends. The CDR3 is 14 residues long. CDR3 DNA: TGTGCCAGCAGCTTGAGTCCGGGGACAGATACGCAGTATTTT. It specifies CASSLSPGTDTQYF.

This chain's CDR3 is CASIPYPETDTQYF. DNA of the CDR3: TGTGCCAGCATCCCGTACCCGGAGACAGATACGCAGTATTTT. The V and J genes are TRBV7-8 and TRBJ2-3; D call uncertain. This CDR3 has 14 amino acids. V was clipped by 7 bases and J by 3 bases, with 14 bases between them. Germline CDR1 and CDR2: SGHVS and FQNEAQ. The entire variable domain, with the rest obtained from reference TRBV7-8 and TRBJ2-3, is as follows: GAGVSQSPRYKVAKRGQDVALRCDPISGHVSLFWYQQALGQGPEFLTYFQNEAQLDKSGLPSDRFFAERPEGSVSTLKIQRTQQEDSAVYLCASIPYPETDTQYFGPGTRLTVL.

The chain combines TRBV7-6 with TRBJ2-7; D unresolved. There are 15 residues in the CDR3. V dropped 5 bases and J dropped 0 bases, with 14 bases sitting between them. The germline V gene has CDR1 SGHVS and CDR2 FNYEAQ. As DNA, the CDR3 is TGTGCCAGCAGCCCGTCGGATGAGGACTCCTACGAGCAGTACTTC. The encoded protein is CASSPSDEDSYEQYF.